This entry is about one TCR beta chain. The data stem from a study of blood T cell repertoires in COVID-19. Study summary: Material from acute and convalescent COVID-19 was sourced from the United States, Italy and Spain. Nucleic acid was either cDNA or gDNA, and it came from T cells, B-cell-depleted T cells, or PBMCs.

Sequencing was performed with immunoSEQ multiplex PCR; in TCRdb, only in-frame clones are kept and a portion is missing. The table shows over 30,000 clones, with about nine tenths occurring only once. CDR1 is MGHRA, CDR2 YSYEKL, per germline. The CDR3 consists of 14 residues. V lost 4 bases, J lost 8 bases, and 17 bases lay in between. The clonotype comes from a human donor with active COVID-19. The donor label of this sample is uncertain. The chain combines TRBV4-1 with TRBJ1-2, with D possibly matching TRBD1 (5 bases). The specimen sequenced was peripheral blood. DNA of the CDR3: TGCGCCAGCAGCCCGCTAATTGTTGGGGGGGGCTACACCTTC. This translates into CASSPLIVGGGYTF.